A single sample is the source of the 16 T cell receptor beta chains below, sequenced in a study of graft-versus-host responses after intestinal transplantation. Clones were read by immunoSEQ multiplex PCR, and TCRdb kept only the in-frame ones, dropping some. The sample contains about 110,000 clones, over 80% of which appear only once. The antigens these receptors bind are not known. This specimen was unstimulated CD4+ T cells sorted from spleen or lymph node cells, taken before transplant. The source is a human donor who was the organ donor for an intestinal transplant.

The V and J genes are TRBV5-5 and TRBJ2-7; D uncertain. The V and J ends lost 3 bases and 4 bases respectively, with 8 bases between them. This CDR3 is 12 amino acids long. Looked up from germline, CDR1 is SGHKS and CDR2 is YYEKEE (reference sequence). CDR3 DNA sequence: TGTGCCAGCAGCTCATCTCTATACGAGCAGTACTTC. This codes for CASSSSLYEQYF. Full variable domain (rest looked up from reference TRBV5-5 and TRBJ2-7): DAGVTQSPTHLIKTRGQQVTLRCSPISGHKSVSWYQQVLGQGPQFIFQYYEKEERGRGNFPDRFSARQFPNYSSELNVNALLLGDSALYLCASSSSLYEQYFGPGTRLTVT.

The chain combines TRBV27 with TRBJ2-7; a weak D match, TRBD2 (5 bases). From germline, CDR1 is MNHEY and CDR2 SMNVEV (reference sequence). Trimming took off 5 bases at V and 4 bases at J, with 12 bases between the two ends. The CDR3 runs to 13 residues. The CDR3 loop is CASSIPGRYEQYF. The CDR3 DNA follows: TGTGCCAGCAGTATACCGGGGAGATACGAGCAGTACTTC.

This chain connects TRBV27 to TRBJ1-1, with TRBD1 as a possible D gene (5 bases). The CDR3 is 14 amino acids. Trimming left V 3 bases short and J 6 bases short, with 14 bases between. The germline CDR1 and CDR2 sequences are MNHEY and SMNVEV (reference sequence). The CDR3 loop is CASSFRRGRAEAFF. CDR3 in DNA: TGTGCCAGCAGTTTTAGGAGGGGTCGCGCTGAAGCTTTCTTT.

The rearrangement uses TRBV10-3 and TRBJ1-4; no firm D call. Germline assignment: CDR1 ENHRY and CDR2 SYGVKD. Trimming stripped 4 bases from V and 3 bases from J, with 6 bases between. This CDR3 comprises 13 residues. For the CDR3, the DNA is TGTGCCATCAGTGGACACGCTAATGAAAAACTGTTTTTT. Residues: CAISGHANEKLFF.

The chain has TRBV5-4 and TRBJ1-2; D possibly corresponds to TRBD1 (5 bases). Trimming stripped 3 bases from V and 4 bases from J, with 19 bases between. Germline V gives CDR1 SGHNT, CDR2 YYREEE (reference sequence). This CDR3 spans 16 amino acids. CDR3 sequence (DNA): TGTGCCAGCAGCTCACTCGGGGGGGGTCTCAGCTATGGCTACACCTTC. The encoded protein is CASSSLGGGLSYGYTF.

The rearrangement joins TRBV7-2 to TRBJ2-7; D might be TRBD2 (9 bases). The germline gives CDR1 SGHTA, CDR2 FQGNSA. CDR3 length: 15 amino acids. Trimming removed 3 bases from V and 6 bases from J, with 18 bases in between. CDR3 sequence: CASSFKASGTGEQYF. Here the CDR3 DNA reads TGTGCCAGCAGCTTTAAAGCTAGCGGGACAGGCGAGCAGTACTTC.

The chain uses TRBV6-1 and TRBJ1-2; perhaps TRBD1 as D (6 bases). Germline values: CDR1 MNHNS, CDR2 SASEGT. The CDR3 sequence is 16 residues long. Trimming shortened V by 2 bases and J by 4 bases, and 17 bases separated the two germline ends. The CDR3 here is CASSELQAGGGYGYTF. CDR3 nucleotides: TGTGCCAGCAGTGAACTTCAAGCGGGGGGCGGCTATGGCTACACCTTC.

Only one count was recorded for this clone. V is TRBV6-6 and J is TRBJ2-1; D might be TRBD1 or TRBD2, each matching 6 bases. Trimming took off 5 bases at V and 6 bases at J, with 17 bases between the two ends. CDR3 length: 15 residues. CDR1 MNHNY and CDR2 SVGAGI come from the germline V gene (reference sequence). The CDR3 nucleotides are TGTGCCAGCAGTCCCGAGGGGGTCGGGAGCAATGAGCAGTTCTTC. As protein: CASSPEGVGSNEQFF.

This chain joins TRBV5-5 and TRBJ2-7; 7 bases fit TRBD2. Germline assignment: CDR1 SGHKS and CDR2 YYEKEE (reference sequence). V dropped 4 bases and J dropped 1; count of bases not matched to a gene: 5. This CDR3 region has 14 residues. For the CDR3, the DNA is TGTGCCAGCAGCAGACTAGCTCCTTCCTACGAGCAGTACTTC. Translated: CASSRLAPSYEQYF.

The J gene is TRBJ2-3, the V gene TRBV6-6; D unresolved. CDR1 is MNHNY and CDR2 is SVGAGI in the germline V gene (reference sequence). CDR3 length: 14 amino acids. The ends were cut back, 2 bases at V and 1 base at J, with 7 bases in the middle. CDR3 in DNA: TGTGCCAGCAGTTACGAGTCCCGCACAGATACGCAGTATTTT. It encodes CASSYESRTDTQYF.

This rearrangement joins TRBV5-1 to TRBJ1-1, with 10 bases fitting TRBD1. The trim removed 4 bases at V and 7 bases at J, leaving 10 bases unmatched. Germline values: CDR1 SGHRS, CDR2 YFSETQ. The CDR3 runs 15 residues. CDR3 sequence (DNA): TGCGCCAGCAGCCCCTTTGACAGGGGGCTTAATGAAGCTTTCTTT. Its translation: CASSPFDRGLNEAFF.

The V and J genes are TRBV4-2 and TRBJ2-1; 7 bases fit TRBD1. The V and J ends lost 1 base and 15 bases, in that order; junction bases with no gene match: 9. CDR3 length: 13 residues. The V gene's germline CDR1 is LGHNA and CDR2 YNFKEQ. The CDR3 region is CASSQAPDRAPFF. Here the CDR3 DNA reads TGTGCCAGCAGCCAAGCACCCGACAGGGCTCCGTTCTTC.

The chain carries TRBV11-2 and TRBJ1-1; D is unclear. The germline V and J ends were trimmed by 1 base and 1 base, with 4 bases remaining between them. CDR3 length: 13 residues. From germline, CDR1 is SGHAT and CDR2 FQNNGV. The CDR3 bases are TGTGCCAGCAGCTTAGTAGAGAACACTGAAGCTTTCTTT. Its translation: CASSLVENTEAFF.

This clone was counted a few times. Other nucleotide sequences in the sample specify the same CDR3. This sequence joins TRBV6-6 and TRBJ1-4; 7 bases match TRBD1. This CDR3 region has 15 residues. The V segment lost 5 bases and the J segment 5 bases; nucleotides outside the gene matches: 8. Germline V gene lookup returns CDR1 MNHNY and CDR2 SVGAGI (reference sequence). CDR3 protein: CASSKNRGRNEKLFF. In DNA form, the CDR3 reads TGTGCCAGCAGTAAAAACAGGGGCCGGAATGAAAAACTGTTTTTT.

The gene calls are TRBV9 and TRBJ2-5; D is unresolved. Trimming stripped 0 bases from V and 3 bases from J, with 12 bases between. The germline V gene has CDR1 SGDLS and CDR2 YYNGEE. There are 15 residues in the CDR3. The CDR3 region has the DNA TGTGCCAGCAGCGTAGCTCCGGGCGTAGAAGAGACCCAGTACTTC. Encoded protein: CASSVAPGVEETQYF. Together with reference TRBV9 and TRBJ2-5, the CDR3 gives the full variable domain: DSGVTQTPKHLITATGQRVTLRCSPRSGDLSVYWYQQSLDQGLQFLIQYYNGEERAKGNILERFSAQQFPDLHSELNLSSLELGDSALYFCASSVAPGVEETQYFGPGTRLLVL.

V usage is TRBV6-6 and J usage is TRBJ1-3; D might be TRBD1 (5 bases). The length of the CDR3 is 15 residues. The germline CDR1 and CDR2 sequences are MNHNY and SVGAGI (reference sequence). V lost 2 bases, J lost 4 bases, and 12 bases lay in between. The CDR3 DNA reads TGTGCCAGCAGTTACAGAGGGGTGGGGGGAAACACCATATATTTT. Its translation is CASSYRGVGGNTIYF.